A selection of T cell receptor beta chains follows, all from one sample in a study of T cell changes during pregnancy in multiple sclerosis. Libraries were prepared by immunoSEQ multiplex PCR; TCRdb keeps only in-frame clonotypes and omits some of them. The sample includes about 74,000 clones, roughly 92% of them seen just once. This specimen was peripheral blood, taken after pregnancy. The receptors derive from a female donor in good health, enrolled as a control in a pregnancy study. CDR3s include the opening cysteine and the closing phenylalanine or tryptophan. The order of the fields is CDR3 DNA, CDR3 protein, clone size, D gene, V gene, J gene. D genes are given only for firm matches. Not all rows give a size; the values are once, few, many and, for expanded clones, a class.

DNA: TGTGCCAGCAGCCCTCGGACTAGCGGGATCACCACCGGGGAGCTGTTTTTT; CDR3: CASSPRTSGITTGELFF; size: few; D: TRBD2; V: TRBV14; J: TRBJ2-2
DNA: TGTGCCAGCACCGGGGATAGCAATCAGCCCCAGCATTTT; CDR3: CASTGDSNQPQHF; size: .; D: .; V: TRBV6-1; J: TRBJ1-5
DNA: TGTGCCAGCAGCTTAGGCTCTAGCGGGAGCACAGATACGCAGTATTTT; CDR3: CASSLGSSGSTDTQYF; size: .; D: TRBD2; V: TRBV11-2; J: TRBJ2-3
DNA: TGTGCCAGTAGTATTTGGGACAGGGACTCACCCCTCCACTTT; CDR3: CASSIWDRDSPLHF; size: .; D: TRBD1; V: TRBV19; J: TRBJ1-6
DNA: TGTGCCAGCTCACCGCCGGTACAGGGGGCTGGAGGCTACACCTTC; CDR3: CASSPPVQGAGGYTF; size: .; D: TRBD1; V: TRBV18; J: TRBJ1-2
DNA: TGTGCCAGCTCACCACAGGGGGATAATTCACCCCTCCACTTT; CDR3: CASSPQGDNSPLHF; size: .; D: .; V: TRBV18; J: TRBJ1-6
DNA: TGTGCCAGCAGTCTGACAGGGACAGATACGCAGTATTTT; CDR3: CASSLTGTDTQYF; size: .; D: TRBD1; V: TRBV27; J: TRBJ2-3
DNA: TGTGCCAGCAGCGATACTCTACTCACAGGGACCCGTGGCTACACCTTC; CDR3: CASSDTLLTGTRGYTF; size: .; D: .; V: TRBV14; J: TRBJ1-2
DNA: TGTGCCAGCAGCTTTACAGGGGGCGCAAGCTCTGGGGCCAACGTCCTGACTTTC; CDR3: CASSFTGGASSGANVLTF; size: .; D: TRBD1; V: TRBV7-9; J: TRBJ2-6
DNA: TGTGCCAGCTCACCGGGGGACAGAGACTACGAGCAGTACTTC; CDR3: CASSPGDRDYEQYF; size: .; D: TRBD1; V: TRBV18; J: TRBJ2-7
DNA: TGTGCCAGGACGGGGACTACCGAATTCGAGCAGTACTTC; CDR3: CARTGTTEFEQYF; size: once; D: TRBD2; V: TRBV9; J: TRBJ2-7
DNA: TGTGCCAGCAGTCGACTAGCGGGAGTGATCGAGCAGTACTTC; CDR3: CASSRLAGVIEQYF; size: .; D: TRBD2; V: TRBV27; J: TRBJ2-7
DNA: TGCAGTGCCAGTACAGGCTATGGCTACACCTTC; CDR3: CSASTGYGYTF; size: .; D: .; V: TRBV20-1; J: TRBJ1-2
DNA: TGTGCCTGGAGTTCCGGTCCCTCCCGGGCCGGGGAGCTGTTTTTT; CDR3: CAWSSGPSRAGELFF; size: .; D: .; V: TRBV30; J: TRBJ2-2
DNA: TGTGCCAGCAGTTACGACGGGGTTCTCGGCTACACCTTC; CDR3: CASSYDGVLGYTF; size: .; D: .; V: TRBV6-5; J: TRBJ1-2
DNA: TGTGCCAGCTCAGAGAACAGGGTAGTAGAAAATGGCTACACCTTC; CDR3: CASSENRVVENGYTF; size: .; D: .; V: TRBV18; J: TRBJ1-2
DNA: TGTGCCAGCACCTCTGATTTTGGGGGCTACGGTTCACCCCTCCACTTT; CDR3: CASTSDFGGYGSPLHF; size: .; D: .; V: TRBV7-2; J: TRBJ1-6
DNA: TGTGCCAGCAGCCGTAGCCCGCGACAGGGCTTGTCCTCCGAGCAGTACTTC; CDR3: CASSRSPRQGLSSEQYF; size: .; D: TRBD1; V: TRBV27; J: TRBJ2-7
DNA: TGTGCCACCACCAAACCGGGAACACAAGAGACCCAGTACTTC; CDR3: CATTKPGTQETQYF; size: .; D: .; V: TRBV15; J: TRBJ2-5
DNA: TGTGCCAGCAGTAAGATGACAGGGGATAGCTACAATGAGCAGTTCTTC; CDR3: CASSKMTGDSYNEQFF; size: .; D: TRBD1; V: TRBV5-6; J: TRBJ2-1
DNA: TGTGCCAGCAGTTTAGGGCCCCTAGCGCGGGAAGGTAAAGAGACCCAGTACTTC; CDR3: CASSLGPLAREGKETQYF; size: .; D: .; V: TRBV28; J: TRBJ2-5
DNA: TGTGCCAGCTCGGGGGGCGGGGCCACAGATACGCAGTATTTT; CDR3: CASSGGGATDTQYF; size: .; D: .; V: TRBV27; J: TRBJ2-3
DNA: TGTGCCAGCAGTCCATACAGGGTTGGGAACACTGAAGCTTTCTTT; CDR3: CASSPYRVGNTEAFF; size: .; D: .; V: TRBV28; J: TRBJ1-1
DNA: TGTGCCAGCAGCTTAATCCGCGCGGGTCGCGGGGGCACCTACGAGCAGTACTTC; CDR3: CASSLIRAGRGGTYEQYF; size: .; D: .; V: TRBV5-6; J: TRBJ2-7
DNA: TGTGCCAGCCAGAGACTAGACTCCTACAATGAGCAGTTCTTC; CDR3: CASQRLDSYNEQFF; size: once; D: .; V: TRBV27; J: TRBJ2-1
DNA: TGTGCCAGCAGCTTGGGAGGGACAGGGACGCGGGAGCAGTACTTC; CDR3: CASSLGGTGTREQYF; size: .; D: TRBD1; V: TRBV5-6; J: TRBJ2-7
DNA: TGTGCCAGCTCACCCTCCTCCTACGAGCAGTACTTC; CDR3: CASSPSSYEQYF; size: .; D: .; V: TRBV18; J: TRBJ2-7
DNA: TGCGCCAGCAGTGAGTCTGGTAGCGGGGTTCTAGTCTACAATGAGCAGTTCTTC; CDR3: CASSESGSGVLVYNEQFF; size: .; D: TRBD2; V: TRBV10-1; J: TRBJ2-1
DNA: TGCGCCAGCAGTCCCAGCGGAGATACGCAGTATTTT; CDR3: CASSPSGDTQYF; size: .; D: .; V: TRBV10-2; J: TRBJ2-3
DNA: TGTGCCAGCGCCAGGGGAGCTAGCGGGATCACAGATACGCAGTATTTT; CDR3: CASARGASGITDTQYF; size: .; D: TRBD2; V: TRBV18; J: TRBJ2-3
DNA: TGTGCCAGCAGCTTGGGGGGGCGCGTAAACATTCAGTACTTC; CDR3: CASSLGGRVNIQYF; size: .; D: .; V: TRBV5-8; J: TRBJ2-4
DNA: TGTGCCAGCAGTTCTAGCGGGGGGGATCACAATGAGCAGTTCTTC; CDR3: CASSSSGGDHNEQFF; size: .; D: TRBD2; V: TRBV28; J: TRBJ2-1
DNA: TGCGCCAGCAGCCAAGGGGCAGGGTATCCTGCAACTAATGAAAAACTGTTTTTT; CDR3: CASSQGAGYPATNEKLFF; size: .; D: .; V: TRBV4-1; J: TRBJ1-4
DNA: TGTGCCAGCAGCTCCCGGGGGTACACCGGGGAGCTGTTTTTT; CDR3: CASSSRGYTGELFF; size: once; D: .; V: TRBV11-3; J: TRBJ2-2
DNA: TGTGCCAGCAGCTTTACCCGCCGCGATGAGCAGTTCTTC; CDR3: CASSFTRRDEQFF; size: .; D: .; V: TRBV11-2; J: TRBJ2-1
DNA: TGCGCCAGCAGCCGATCACAGGTAGATGATAATCAGCCCCAGCATTTT; CDR3: CASSRSQVDDNQPQHF; size: .; D: .; V: TRBV4-1; J: TRBJ1-5
DNA: TGCGCCAGCAGCCAATGGACTAGCGGGAAGGATACGCAGTATTTT; CDR3: CASSQWTSGKDTQYF; size: .; D: TRBD2; V: TRBV4-3; J: TRBJ2-3
DNA: TGTGCCAGCAGCTTAGCCTACAGGGGGATCTATGGCTACACCTTC; CDR3: CASSLAYRGIYGYTF; size: .; D: TRBD1; V: TRBV7-9; J: TRBJ1-2
DNA: TGTGCCAGCTCTGGAGCTGGCGTCACTGAAGCTTTCTTT; CDR3: CASSGAGVTEAFF; size: .; D: .; V: TRBV18; J: TRBJ1-1
DNA: TGTGCCCATGAGCGGGAGCGCTCCTACAATGAGCAGTTCTTC; CDR3: CAHERERSYNEQFF; size: .; D: TRBD2; V: TRBV30; J: TRBJ2-1
DNA: TGTGCCAGCAGCGACGGGACTTTTGCAGATACGCAGTATTTT; CDR3: CASSDGTFADTQYF; size: .; D: .; V: TRBV27; J: TRBJ2-3
DNA: TGTGCCAGTACCCTGGGGGGTGCTGCTTTCTTT; CDR3: CASTLGGAAFF; size: .; D: .; V: TRBV19; J: TRBJ1-1
DNA: TGTGCCAGTAGTTTCGACAGGGACACTGAAGCTTTCTTT; CDR3: CASSFDRDTEAFF; size: .; D: TRBD1; V: TRBV19; J: TRBJ1-1
DNA: TGTGCCGGCAGTGAGGGCCAGGGGTCCTACGAGCAGTACTTC; CDR3: CAGSEGQGSYEQYF; size: once; D: .; V: TRBV2; J: TRBJ2-7
DNA: TGTGCCAGCAGTGACTCGAGGGTGACAGGCGCAAAAGAGACCCAGTACTTC; CDR3: CASSDSRVTGAKETQYF; size: .; D: .; V: TRBV6-4; J: TRBJ2-5
DNA: TGTGCCAGCAGCGTAGGTCCGGCTGGAAACACCATATATTTT; CDR3: CASSVGPAGNTIYF; size: .; D: .; V: TRBV9; J: TRBJ1-3
DNA: TGTGCCAGCAGTCCAGAGGAGAGATTCTATGGCTACACCTTC; CDR3: CASSPEERFYGYTF; size: .; D: .; V: TRBV28; J: TRBJ1-2
DNA: TGCAGTGCTGCCCCTAGGGAGGCTTTCTTT; CDR3: CSAAPREAFF; size: once; D: .; V: TRBV20-1; J: TRBJ1-1
DNA: TGTGCCAGCACCTTGGACGGGAGTTACTTC; CDR3: CASTLDGSYF; size: .; D: .; V: TRBV2; J: TRBJ2-7
DNA: TGTGCCAGCAGCTTAACTAGGGGCGAGCAGTTCTTC; CDR3: CASSLTRGEQFF; size: .; D: .; V: TRBV7-3; J: TRBJ2-1
DNA: TGTGCCAGCCTCCCCTCGGGAACAGCCTATGGCTACACCTTC; CDR3: CASLPSGTAYGYTF; size: .; D: .; V: TRBV5-4; J: TRBJ1-2
DNA: TGCGCCAGCAGCCAAGTTGTCAGGGCCCTATCAATGAACACTGAAGCTTTCTTT; CDR3: CASSQVVRALSMNTEAFF; size: .; D: .; V: TRBV4-1; J: TRBJ1-1
DNA: TGTGCCAGCAGCGCGGACAGGGGAGCCGCCACCTACCTCGGCTACACCTTC; CDR3: CASSADRGAATYLGYTF; size: .; D: TRBD1; V: TRBV5-4; J: TRBJ1-2